This T cell receptor beta chain was identified during a study of identical twins. Study observations and caveats: The study found that models underestimated out-of-frame TCR alpha sharing in monozygotic twins. Interpretation of the results relied on cross-sectional statistical analysis and not on following the same donors. In zero-insertion analyses, partial confounding could arise from invariant MAIT and iNKT cells. Insertion counts were lower in abundant cord blood beta clonotypes, a trend that memory repertoires did not show.

TCRdb processed the 5' RACE reads anew with MiXCR; each CDR3 protein has one entry. Of 450,000 to 650,000 distinct CDR3 sequences in the sample, around 9.6% were seen once. In its sample, this clonotype was seen many times. No antigen is known for it. V gave up 0 bases and J gave up 0 bases, with 10 bases separating them. This CDR3 spans 16 amino acids. These data also featured in a second study, about yellow fever vaccine responses in identical twins.

The chain recombines TRBV12-3 or TRBV12-4 with TRBJ2-3; no firm D call. Sequenced sample: PBMCs. The sequence was collected from a woman under 30 in good health. CDR3 amino acids: CASSLASAISTDTQYF. In DNA form, the CDR3 reads TGTGCCAGCAGTTTAGCCTCGGCGATCAGCACAGATACGCAGTATTTT.